The subject of this entry is one T cell receptor (beta chain). What it recognizes is unknown. TCR beta cDNA libraries included unique molecular identifiers. One entry per CDR3 protein results from TCRdb running MiXCR on the PCR reads. The sample consists of about 760,000 distinct CDR3 sequences, just under 30% of them appearing once. This CDR3 is built from 14 residues. CDR1 is MNHEY and CDR2 is SVGAGI in the germline V gene. After removal of 6 bases from V and 1 base from J, the junction contained 4 bases not matched to a gene. This sample stems from a study of post-analysis software for immune sequencing data. Study-level points and caveats: TRBV segments more frequent in patients than in controls numbered roughly 5 and included TRBV5-6, TRBV5-1 and TRBV20-1. Comparison with controls showed significantly lower normalized Chao1 diversity in multiple sclerosis patients. By F measure, strong co-clustering occurred among samples prepared in the same batch.

Sequencing input: blood. This TCR came from a girl under 18 with multiple sclerosis. The chain is built from TRBV6-5 and TRBJ2-3; the match to TRBD2 covers 7 bases. The CDR3 DNA sequence: TGTGCCAGCAGGGCTGCGGGAGGCACAGATACGCAGTATTTT. This translates into CASRAAGGTDTQYF.